The T cell receptor beta chain under discussion was sequenced for a study of blood T cell repertoires in COVID-19. Looking at the study overall: The origin of the acute and convalescent COVID-19 samples was the United States, Italy and Spain. T cells, B-cell-depleted T cells, or PBMCs supplied cDNA or gDNA.

Original processing methods: It was from reference gene primer amplification that nucleated cell counts were estimated. Libraries were prepared by immunoSEQ multiplex PCR; TCRdb keeps only in-frame clonotypes and omits some of them. V and J calls and clone size come straight from that table; D and trimming were deduced from the DNA. Here the sample spans around 20,000 clones, 70% to 90% being singletons. The CDR3 contains 12 residues. CDR1 is SGHTA and CDR2 is FQGNSA in the germline V gene. Trimming removed 5 bases from V and 7 bases from J, with 11 bases in between. The sample comprised peripheral blood. The rearrangement joins TRBV7-2 to TRBJ1-1; D is unclear. The clonotype comes from a man between 65 and 80 years old with acute or convalescent COVID-19. The CDR3 region has the DNA TGTGCCAGCAGCATTACATGGAGTGAAGCTTTCTTT. It encodes CASSITWSEAFF. Variable domain in full (rest from reference TRBV7-2 and TRBJ1-1): GAGVSQSPSNKVTEKGKDVELRCDPISGHTALYWYRQSLGQGLEFLIYFQGNSAPDKSGLPSDRFSAERTGGSVSTLTIQRTQQEDSAVYLCASSITWSEAFFGQGTRLTVV.